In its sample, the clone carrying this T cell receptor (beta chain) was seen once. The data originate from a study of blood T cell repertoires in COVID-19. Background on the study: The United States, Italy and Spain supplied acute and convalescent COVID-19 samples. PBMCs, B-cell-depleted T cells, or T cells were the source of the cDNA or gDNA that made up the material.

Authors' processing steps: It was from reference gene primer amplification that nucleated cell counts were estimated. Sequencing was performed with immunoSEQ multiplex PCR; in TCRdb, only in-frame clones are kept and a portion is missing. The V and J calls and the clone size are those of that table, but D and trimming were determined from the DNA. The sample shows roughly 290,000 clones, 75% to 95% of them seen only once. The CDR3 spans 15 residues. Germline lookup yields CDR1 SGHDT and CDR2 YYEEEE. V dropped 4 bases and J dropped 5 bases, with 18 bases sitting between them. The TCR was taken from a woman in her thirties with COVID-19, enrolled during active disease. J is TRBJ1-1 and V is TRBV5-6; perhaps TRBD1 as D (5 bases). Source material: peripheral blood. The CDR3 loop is CASSPRGRVVTEAFF. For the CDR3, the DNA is TGTGCCAGCAGCCCTCGAGGCAGGGTAGTAACTGAAGCTTTCTTT. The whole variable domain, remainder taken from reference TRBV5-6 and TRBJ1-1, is DAGVTQSPTHLIKTRGQQVTLRCSPKSGHDTVSWYQQALGQGPQFIFQYYEEEERQRGNFPDRFSGHQFPNYSSELNVNALLLGDSALYLCASSPRGRVVTEAFFGQGTRLTVV.